These 11 T cell receptor beta chains share one sample of origin, sequenced in a study of blood T cells in healthy people across ages. PCR was performed a second time for 7 to 11 cycles using a sample-barcoded 5' primer and a J-beta primer mix. TCRdb analysed the 5' RACE reads with MiXCR anew, one entry per CDR3 protein. The sample lists more than 650,000 distinct CDR3 sequences, about 55% occurring once. The sequenced sample was blood. These TCRs come from a man older than 75 in good health.

The gene calls are TRBV7-3 and TRBJ2-3, with 13 positions matching TRBD2. CDR3 length: 16 amino acids. Trimming cost V 5 bases and J 4 bases; bases outside gene matches: 6. Germline V CDR1 and CDR2: SGHTA, FQGTGA. The CDR3 bases are TGTGCCAGCAGCCAGAGACTAGCGGGAGGTCCAGATACGCAGTATTTT. This translates into CASSQRLAGGPDTQYF.

This clonotype has only one observation. This rearrangement joins TRBV29-1 to TRBJ1-4; D unclear. V was shortened by 5 bases and J by 4 bases, with 11 bases between the two germline ends. CDR1 and CDR2 (germline): SQVTM, ANQGSEA. This CDR3 is built from 13 residues. The CDR3 reads CSVLNSGNEKLFF. DNA for the CDR3: TGCAGCGTTCTGAACAGCGGTAATGAAAAACTGTTTTTT.

This clonotype occurred a few times. J is TRBJ2-1 and V is TRBV4-2, with TRBD2 matching 9 bases. V was pared by 6 bases and J by 5 bases, with 8 bases of the junction left unmatched. Looked up from germline, CDR1 is LGHNA and CDR2 is YNFKEQ. The CDR3 consists of 15 residues. The CDR3 DNA follows: TGTGCCAGCAGTCGGGTAGCGGGAGTTGACAATGAGCAGTTCTTC. Translating it yields CASSRVAGVDNEQFF.

This chain links TRBV20-1 with TRBJ2-7; the match to TRBD2 covers 8 bases. Germline trimming cut 3 bases from V and 3 bases from J; bases unmatched to any gene: 1. Germline V lookup: CDR1 DFQATT, CDR2 SNEGSKA (reference sequence). The CDR3 is 12 amino acids. CDR3 coding DNA: TGCAGTGCTAGCGGGAGGGTCTACGAGCAGTACTTC. This sequence encodes CSASGRVYEQYF.

The rearrangement links TRBV6-2 or TRBV6-3 to TRBJ2-7, with D unclear. This CDR3 is built from 12 residues. Trimming pared 4 bases from V and 6 bases from J, leaving 10 bases between. Germline CDR1 is MNHEY and CDR2 is SVGEGT. CDR3 loop: CASSWSAAEQYF. CDR3 sequence (DNA): TGTGCCAGCAGTTGGTCGGCCGCCGAGCAGTACTTC.

The J gene is TRBJ2-5, the V gene TRBV28; the match to TRBD1 covers 7 bases. The J call may be faulty, since TRBJ2-7 better matches the DNA end. The CDR3 sequence is 14 residues long. Germline CDR1 is MDHEN and CDR2 is SYDVKM. The CDR3 nucleotides read TGTGCCAGCAGTGAGACAGGGCGGGCCCACGAGCAGTACTTC. Translating it yields CASSETGRAHEQYF.

J is TRBJ2-3 and V is TRBV10-1; 8 nucleotides match TRBD2. CDR1 is WNHNN, CDR2 SYGVQD, per germline (reference sequence). The CDR3 length is 16 residues. With V trimmed by 2 bases and J by 14 bases, 18 bases remained unmatched. The CDR3 DNA is TGCGCCAGCAGTGAGATAACTAGCGGAGACCTCAGAGACGCGTATTTT. It codes for CASSEITSGDLRDAYF.

The V gene is TRBV18, the J gene TRBJ2-7; 7 positions match TRBD2. J gave up 0 bases and V 2 bases, and 10 bases lay outside the gene matches. CDR3 length: 17 residues. CDR1 is KGHSH and CDR2 is LQKENI in the germline V gene. In nucleotides, the CDR3 is TGTGCCAGCTCACCAGGGGGGGGTAGACCGGACTCCTACGAGCAGTACTTC. Translated, it gives CASSPGGGRPDSYEQYF.

In this sample, this clonotype turned up a few times. The chain combines TRBV4-2 with TRBJ2-3; the match to TRBD2 covers 10 bases. Trimming took 0 bases from V and 5 from J; bases not matched to a gene: 8. CDR3 length equals 17 residues. Germline loops: CDR1 LGHNA, CDR2 YNFKEQ. CDR3: CASSQEGLAGAEDTQYF. The CDR3 DNA reads TGTGCCAGCAGCCAAGAGGGGCTAGCGGGAGCCGAAGATACGCAGTATTTT.

This clonotype came up many times. This chain links TRBV29-1 with TRBJ2-3; the D gene is possibly TRBD2 (7 bases). CDR1 and CDR2 (germline): SQVTM, ANQGSEA. The ends were cut back, 6 bases at V and 14 bases at J, with 24 bases in the middle. There are 13 residues in the CDR3. The CDR3, as DNA: TGCAGCGTCGTGAGGGAGGGGGTCAGATACGCGTATTTT. Protein sequence: CSVVREGVRYAYF.

J is TRBJ2-5 and V is TRBV7-2; TRBD1 agrees at 12 bases. J was trimmed by 11 bases and V by 5 bases; bases with no gene match: 15. Germline values: CDR1 SGHTA, CDR2 FQGNSA. This CDR3 region has 16 residues. The CDR3 is CASSPTVGQGALGQYF. The CDR3 nucleotides are TGTGCCAGCAGCCCAACGGTGGGACAGGGGGCATTGGGGCAGTACTTC.